The sequence of this T cell receptor beta chain was determined in a study of technical replicates of blood from a handful of donors. TCRdb's copy holds only in-frame clones and misses some; the assay was immunoSEQ multiplex PCR. The sample has over 60,000 clones; around 93% are singletons. This CDR3 region has 18 residues. Trimming removed 3 bases from V and 4 bases from J; junction bases left unmatched: 13. Germline V CDR1 and CDR2: SGHTA, FQGTGA. The clonotype comes from a human donor in good health. The genes are TRBV7-3 and TRBJ2-1, with 9 bases aligning to TRBD2. Sequenced sample: T cells isolated from PBMCs. CDR3 bases: TGTGCCAGCAGCTTGCCCAGCGGGGGGAACTACCTTTACAATGAGCAGTTCTTC. It yields the protein CASSLPSGGNYLYNEQFF.